Below are 3 T cell receptor beta chains sequenced from a single sample in a study of T cells in Graves' hyperthyroidism and ophthalmopathy. The source material, RNA transcripts, was used to amplify TCR beta CDR3 regions. An initial round of RT-PCR targeting the TCR CDR3 relied on the HTBI primer set. Using its own MiXCR run on the multiplex PCR reads, TCRdb lists one record per CDR3 protein. The sample lists about 550,000 distinct CDR3 sequences, 20% to 25% occurring once. The sequencing input was blood. The receptors originated from a man aged 18 to 29 with Graves' hyperthyroidism.

This clonotype came up a few times. V and J are TRBV3-1 and TRBJ1-3; D unresolved. The V end lost 2 bases, the J end lost 0 bases, and 11 bases lay between the germline ends. The length of the CDR3 is 16 residues. The V gene's germline CDR1 is LGHDT and CDR2 YNNKEL (reference sequence). Here the CDR3 reads CASSQLRALSGNTIYF. The CDR3 DNA follows: TGTGCCAGCAGCCAACTCCGGGCCCTCTCTGGAAACACCATATATTTT.

This clonotype occurred many times. The chain joins TRBV6-5 to TRBJ2-7; D not resolved. Germline CDR1 MNHEY, CDR2 SVGAGI. The CDR3 loop spans 13 amino acids. Trimming removed 5 bases from V and 0 bases from J, with 8 bases in between. CDR3 sequence reads: CASSPESSYEQYF. CDR3 DNA: TGTGCCAGCAGTCCAGAGAGCTCCTACGAGCAGTACTTC.

This clonotype was observed a handful of times. The chain joins TRBV9 to TRBJ2-5; tentative D call: TRBD2 (5 bases). The V end lost 0 bases, the J end lost 4 bases, and 13 bases lay between the germline ends. The CDR3 runs 15 residues. Per germline, CDR1 SGDLS and CDR2 YYNGEE. CDR3 sequence reads: CASSVEGNSGETQYF. CDR3 in DNA: TGTGCCAGCAGCGTAGAGGGAAACAGCGGAGAGACCCAGTACTTC.